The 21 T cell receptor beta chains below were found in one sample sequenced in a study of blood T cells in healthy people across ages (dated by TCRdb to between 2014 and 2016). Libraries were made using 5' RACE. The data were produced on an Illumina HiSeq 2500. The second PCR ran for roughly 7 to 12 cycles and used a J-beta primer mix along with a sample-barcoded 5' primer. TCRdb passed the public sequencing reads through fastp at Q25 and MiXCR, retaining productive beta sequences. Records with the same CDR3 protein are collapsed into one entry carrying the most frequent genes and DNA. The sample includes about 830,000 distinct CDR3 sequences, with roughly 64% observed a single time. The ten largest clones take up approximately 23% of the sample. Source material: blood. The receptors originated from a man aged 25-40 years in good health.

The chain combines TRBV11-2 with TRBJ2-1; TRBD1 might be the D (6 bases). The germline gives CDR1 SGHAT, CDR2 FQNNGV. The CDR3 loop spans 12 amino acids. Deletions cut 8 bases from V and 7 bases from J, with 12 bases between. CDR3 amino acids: CASGYRENEQFF. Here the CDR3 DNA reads TGTGCCAGCGGCTACAGGGAGAATGAGCAGTTCTTC.

In DNA form, the CDR3 reads TGTGCCAGCAGCCAAAGGGGGGCGAGTGGCTACACCTTC. Its protein is CASSQRGASGYTF. The gene calls are TRBV3-1 and TRBJ1-2; maybe TRBD1 (6 bases). The CDR3 is 13 amino acids. CDR1 and CDR2 from the germline V gene are LGHDT and YNNKEL (reference sequence). Trimming left V 2 bases short and J 7 bases short, with 11 bases between.

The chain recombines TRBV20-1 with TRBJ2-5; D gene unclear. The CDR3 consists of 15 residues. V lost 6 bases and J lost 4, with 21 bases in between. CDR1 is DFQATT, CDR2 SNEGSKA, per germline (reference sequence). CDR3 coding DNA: TGCAGTGCCCCGATTCCGGGCGCCTTATTAGAGACCCAGTACTTC. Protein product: CSAPIPGALLETQYF.

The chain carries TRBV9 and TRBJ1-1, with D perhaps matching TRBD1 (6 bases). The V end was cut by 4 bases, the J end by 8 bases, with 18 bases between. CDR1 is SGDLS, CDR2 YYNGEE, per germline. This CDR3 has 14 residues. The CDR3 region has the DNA TGTGCCAGCAGCCCCACCGGGGGCGTGTTCGAAGCTTTCTTT. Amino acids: CASSPTGGVFEAFF.

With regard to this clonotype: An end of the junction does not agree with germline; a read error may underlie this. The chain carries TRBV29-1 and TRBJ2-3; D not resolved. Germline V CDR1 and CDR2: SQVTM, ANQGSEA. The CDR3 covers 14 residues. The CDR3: CGVDDPSVGDTQYF. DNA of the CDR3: TGCGGCGTTGATGACCCCTCCGTGGGAGATACGCAGTATTTT.

The CDR3 protein is CSARGLAGPYRTDTQYF. CDR3 nucleotides: TGCAGTGCTAGGGGACTAGCGGGACCTTATCGCACAGATACGCAGTATTTT. The rearrangement joins TRBV20-1 to TRBJ2-3; TRBD2 matches at 13 bases. The trim removed 3 bases at V and 1 base at J, leaving 7 bases unmatched. The germline V gene has CDR1 DFQATT and CDR2 SNEGSKA (reference sequence). The CDR3 loop spans 17 amino acids.

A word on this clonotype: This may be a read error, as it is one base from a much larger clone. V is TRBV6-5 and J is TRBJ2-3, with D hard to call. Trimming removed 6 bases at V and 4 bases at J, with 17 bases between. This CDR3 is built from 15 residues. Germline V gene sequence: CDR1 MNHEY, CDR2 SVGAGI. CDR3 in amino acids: CASSPALWNPDTQYF. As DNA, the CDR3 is TGTGCCAGCAGCCCCGCCCTGTGGAATCCAGATACGCAGTATTTT.

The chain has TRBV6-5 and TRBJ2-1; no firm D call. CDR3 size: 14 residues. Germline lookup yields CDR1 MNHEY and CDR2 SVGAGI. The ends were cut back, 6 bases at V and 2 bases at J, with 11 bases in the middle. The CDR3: CASRPADAYNEQFF. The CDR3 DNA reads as TGTGCCAGCAGACCCGCCGACGCCTACAATGAGCAGTTCTTC.

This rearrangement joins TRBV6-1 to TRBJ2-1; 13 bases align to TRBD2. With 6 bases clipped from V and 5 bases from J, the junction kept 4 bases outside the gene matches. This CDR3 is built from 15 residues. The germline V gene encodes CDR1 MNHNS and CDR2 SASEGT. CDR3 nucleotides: TGTGCCAGCAGCCGACTAGCGGGGGGAGACAATGAGCAGTTCTTC. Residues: CASSRLAGGDNEQFF.

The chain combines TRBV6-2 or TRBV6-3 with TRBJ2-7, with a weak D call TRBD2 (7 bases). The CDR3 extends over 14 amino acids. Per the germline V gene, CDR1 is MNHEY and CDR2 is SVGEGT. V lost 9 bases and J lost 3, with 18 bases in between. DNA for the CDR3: TGTGCCAGTTATCCTACGGGGGGACACTACGAGCAGTACTTC. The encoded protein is CASYPTGGHYEQYF.

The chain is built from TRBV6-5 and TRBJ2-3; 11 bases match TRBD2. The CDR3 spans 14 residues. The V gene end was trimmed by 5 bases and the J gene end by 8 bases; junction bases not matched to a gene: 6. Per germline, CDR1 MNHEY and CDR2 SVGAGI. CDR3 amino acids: CASSPLAGGGTQYF. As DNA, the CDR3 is TGTGCCAGCAGTCCGTTAGCGGGGGGGGGTACGCAGTATTTT.

This CDR3 reads CASTSLTGVHEQYF. The CDR3 DNA reads as TGTGCCAGCACCTCTTTGACAGGGGTCCACGAGCAGTACTTC. This chain uses TRBV28 with TRBJ2-4, with TRBD1 matching 8 bases. The J call may be wrong; the DNA end is better matched by TRBJ2-7. This CDR3 contains 14 residues. Germline assignment: CDR1 MDHEN and CDR2 SYDVKM.

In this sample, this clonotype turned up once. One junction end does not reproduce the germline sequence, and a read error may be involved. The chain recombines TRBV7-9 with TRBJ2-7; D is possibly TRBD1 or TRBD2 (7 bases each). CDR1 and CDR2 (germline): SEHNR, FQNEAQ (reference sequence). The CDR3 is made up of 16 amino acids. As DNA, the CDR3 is TGTGCCAACAGCTCCGACAGGGAGGGGAGCTCCTACGAGCAGTACTTC. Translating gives CANSSDREGSSYEQYF.

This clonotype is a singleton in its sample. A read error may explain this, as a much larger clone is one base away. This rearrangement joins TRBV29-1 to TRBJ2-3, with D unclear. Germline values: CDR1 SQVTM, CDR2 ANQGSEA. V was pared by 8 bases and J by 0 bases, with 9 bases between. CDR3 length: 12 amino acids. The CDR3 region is CSQGPSTDTQYF. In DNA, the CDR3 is TGCAGCCAAGGTCCTAGCACAGATACGCAGTATTTT.

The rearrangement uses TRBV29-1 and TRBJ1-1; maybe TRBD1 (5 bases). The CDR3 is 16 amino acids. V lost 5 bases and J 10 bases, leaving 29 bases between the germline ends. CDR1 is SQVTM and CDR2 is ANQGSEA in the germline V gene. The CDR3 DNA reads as TGCAGCGTTCGGGACCGGGATGGGGCCCAAGGGTCGGGAGCTTTCTTT. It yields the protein CSVRDRDGAQGSGAFF.

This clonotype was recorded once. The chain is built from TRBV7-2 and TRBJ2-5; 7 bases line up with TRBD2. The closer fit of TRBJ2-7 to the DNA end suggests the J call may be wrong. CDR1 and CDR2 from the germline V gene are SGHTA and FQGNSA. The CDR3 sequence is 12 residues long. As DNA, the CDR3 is TGTGCCAGCAGCGCGACTAGCAACGAGCAGTACTTC. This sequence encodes CASSATSNEQYF.

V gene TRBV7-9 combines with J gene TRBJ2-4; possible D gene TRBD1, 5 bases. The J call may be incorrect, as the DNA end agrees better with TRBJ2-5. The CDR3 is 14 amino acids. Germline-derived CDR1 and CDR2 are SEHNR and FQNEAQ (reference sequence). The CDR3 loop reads CASSLPIGEETQYF. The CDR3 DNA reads TGTGCCAGCAGCTTGCCCATAGGGGAAGAGACCCAGTACTTC.

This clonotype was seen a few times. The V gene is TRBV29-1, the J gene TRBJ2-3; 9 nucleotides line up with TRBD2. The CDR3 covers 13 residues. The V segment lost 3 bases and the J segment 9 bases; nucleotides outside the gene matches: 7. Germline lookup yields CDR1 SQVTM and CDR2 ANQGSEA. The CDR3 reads CSVDGLAGFTQYF. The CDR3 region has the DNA TGCAGCGTTGACGGGCTAGCGGGATTCACGCAGTATTTT.

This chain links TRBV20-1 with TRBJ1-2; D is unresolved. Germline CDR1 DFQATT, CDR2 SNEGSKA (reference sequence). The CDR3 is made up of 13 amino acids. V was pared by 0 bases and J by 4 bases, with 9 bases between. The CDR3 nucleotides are TGCAGTGCTAGAGATCCGGTCTTCTATGGCTACACCTTC. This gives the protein CSARDPVFYGYTF.

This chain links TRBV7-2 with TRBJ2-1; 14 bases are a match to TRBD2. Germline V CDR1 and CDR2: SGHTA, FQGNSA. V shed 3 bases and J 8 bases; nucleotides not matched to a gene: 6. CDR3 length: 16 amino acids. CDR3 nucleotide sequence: TGTGCCAGCAGCTTTGGGACTAGCGGGAGTTGGGATGAGCAGTTCTTC. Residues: CASSFGTSGSWDEQFF.

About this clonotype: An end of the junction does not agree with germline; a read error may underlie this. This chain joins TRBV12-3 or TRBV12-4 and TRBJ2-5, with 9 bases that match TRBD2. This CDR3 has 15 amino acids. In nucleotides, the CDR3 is TGCGCCAGCAGTCCTTTTGGGATAGCGGGAGAGCAGCAGTACTTC. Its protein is CASSPFGIAGEQQYF.